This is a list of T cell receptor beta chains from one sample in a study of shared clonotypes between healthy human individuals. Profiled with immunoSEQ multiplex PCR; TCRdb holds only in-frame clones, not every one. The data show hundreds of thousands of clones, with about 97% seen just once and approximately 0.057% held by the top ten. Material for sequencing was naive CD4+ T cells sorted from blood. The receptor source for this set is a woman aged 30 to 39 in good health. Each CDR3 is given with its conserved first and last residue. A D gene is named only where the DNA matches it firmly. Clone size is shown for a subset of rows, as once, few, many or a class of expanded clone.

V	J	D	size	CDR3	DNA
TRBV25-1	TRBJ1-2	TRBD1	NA	CASSKSGTGGDGHTF	TGTGCCAGCAGTAAATCCGGGACAGGGGGCGATGGCCACACCTTC
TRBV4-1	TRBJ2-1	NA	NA	CASSQLGINEQFF	TGCGCCAGCAGCCAATTAGGTATCAATGAGCAGTTCTTC
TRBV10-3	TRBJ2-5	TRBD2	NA	CALSPSGQETQYF	TGTGCCCTCTCGCCTAGCGGACAAGAGACCCAGTACTTC
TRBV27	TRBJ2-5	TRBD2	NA	CASSGLAAQETQYF	TGTGCCAGCAGCGGACTAGCGGCGCAAGAGACCCAGTACTTC
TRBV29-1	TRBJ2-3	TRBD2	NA	CSADLAGSTDTQYF	TGCAGCGCCGACTTAGCGGGTAGCACAGATACGCAGTATTTT
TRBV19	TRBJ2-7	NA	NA	CASSKLGTGTPIEQYF	TGTGCCAGTAGTAAACTTGGGACCGGGACTCCTATCGAGCAGTACTTC
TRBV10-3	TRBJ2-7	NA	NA	CAIREDDGVEQYF	TGTGCCATCAGGGAGGATGACGGGGTCGAGCAGTACTTC
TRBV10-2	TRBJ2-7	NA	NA	CASSEGGQYEQYF	TGCGCCAGCAGTGAGGGGGGCCAGTACGAGCAGTACTTC
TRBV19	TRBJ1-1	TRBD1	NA	CASSMRVQGGTEAFF	TGTGCCAGTAGTATGCGGGTGCAGGGGGGGACTGAAGCTTTCTTT
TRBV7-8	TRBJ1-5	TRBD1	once	CASSSTGNNQPQHF	TGTGCCAGCAGCTCGACAGGGAACAATCAGCCCCAGCATTTT
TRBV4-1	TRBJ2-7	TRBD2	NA	CASSQATSVSYEQYF	TGCGCCAGCAGCCAAGCAACTAGCGTCTCCTACGAGCAGTACTTC
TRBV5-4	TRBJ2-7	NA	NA	CASSLGLASPYEQYF	TGTGCCAGCAGCTTAGGGCTAGCGAGTCCCTACGAGCAGTACTTC
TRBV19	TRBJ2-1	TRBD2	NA	CASSIKWEGRVNEQFF	TGTGCCAGTAGTATTAAGTGGGAGGGCAGGGTCAATGAGCAGTTCTTC
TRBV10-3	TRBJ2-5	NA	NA	CAISGGLGETQYF	TGTGCCATCAGTGGGGGATTAGGGGAGACCCAGTACTTC
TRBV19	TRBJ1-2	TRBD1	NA	CASSGDRGVYGYTF	TGTGCCAGTAGTGGAGACAGGGGCGTCTATGGCTACACCTTC
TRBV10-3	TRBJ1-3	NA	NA	CAIRQGEGGNTIYF	TGTGCCATCAGACAGGGCGAAGGTGGAAACACCATATATTTT
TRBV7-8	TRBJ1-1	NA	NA	CASSPQVTWTEAFF	TGTGCCAGCAGCCCACAGGTTACATGGACTGAAGCTTTCTTT
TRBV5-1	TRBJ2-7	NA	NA	CASSLTDYEQYF	TGCGCCAGCAGCTTGACCGATTACGAGCAGTACTTC
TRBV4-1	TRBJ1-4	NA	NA	CASSQGSGDGTNEKLFF	TGCGCCAGCAGCCAAGGGTCAGGGGATGGTACTAATGAAAAACTGTTTTTT
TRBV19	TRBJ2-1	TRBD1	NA	CASRDRERHNEQFF	TGTGCCAGTAGGGACAGGGAAAGGCACAATGAGCAGTTCTTC